This passage covers 21 T cell receptor beta chains from one sample sequenced in a study of T cell repertoires in cytomegalovirus infection. TCRdb reprocessed the reads via MiXCR and lists one record per CDR3 protein. The sample contains about 530,000 distinct CDR3 sequences, about a quarter of which appear only once. The sample taken for sequencing was PBMCs. These receptors all come from a human donor in good health (CMV status not recorded). Some clones in this sample may be carry-over from other donors' samples.

The J gene is TRBJ1-2, the V gene TRBV7-9, with 7 nucleotides matching TRBD1. The CDR3 is 13 amino acids. The germline CDR1 and CDR2 sequences are SEHNR and FQNEAQ (reference sequence). V shed 5 bases, J shed 6 bases, and the junction held 6 bases outside the gene matches. CDR3: CASSPGQSHGYTF. Here the CDR3 DNA reads TGTGCCAGCAGCCCGGGACAGTCTCATGGCTACACCTTC.

In this sample, this clonotype turned up many times. The chain couples TRBV7-2 to TRBJ2-5; D may match TRBD1 or TRBD2 (5 bases each). CDR1 is SGHTA, CDR2 FQGNSA, per germline. V was trimmed by 0 bases and J by 5 bases, leaving 10 bases between them. The CDR3 runs to 14 residues. The CDR3 spells CASSLAGTGETQYF. CDR3 DNA: TGTGCCAGCAGCTTAGCCGGGACGGGGGAGACCCAGTACTTC.

This clonotype showed up many times. The chain couples TRBV7-2 to TRBJ2-6; D gene uncertain. From germline, CDR1 is SGHTA and CDR2 FQGNSA. The CDR3 extends over 13 amino acids. V lost 5 bases, J lost 2 bases, and 4 bases lay in between. CDR3 region: CASSPPGANVLTF. Written as DNA, the CDR3 is TGTGCCAGCAGCCCGCCTGGGGCCAACGTCCTGACTTTC.

This chain joins TRBV29-1 and TRBJ1-2; weak D call: TRBD1 (5 bases). Germline V CDR1 and CDR2: SQVTM, ANQGSEA. V shed 4 bases and J shed 4 bases, with 10 bases lying between them. This CDR3 region has 12 residues. CDR3 sequence: CSVGGRSYGYTF. CDR3 coding DNA: TGCAGCGTTGGGGGACGGAGCTATGGCTACACCTTC.

V is TRBV5-4 and J is TRBJ2-5; TRBD2 agrees at 8 bases. The CDR3 length is 18 residues. J lost 5 bases, V lost 0 bases, and 15 bases had no gene match. CDR1 and CDR2 from the germline V gene are SGHNT and YYREEE (reference sequence). The CDR3 region has the DNA TGTGCCAGCAGCTTGGAGGACGGGGCCGGGAGGGCCCGGGAGACCCAGTACTTC. It translates to CASSLEDGAGRARETQYF.

A few counts support this clonotype. This sequence joins TRBV6-2 or TRBV6-3 and TRBJ2-5, with 7 bases identical to TRBD2. The germline V gene encodes CDR1 MNHEY and CDR2 SVGEGT. The CDR3 is 15 residues long. After removal of 4 bases from V and 1 base from J, the junction contained 6 bases not matched to a gene. CDR3 DNA: TGTGCCAGCAGTTTTTCGACTAGCTTCCAAGAGACCCAGTACTTC. As protein: CASSFSTSFQETQYF.

This clonotype was counted a single time. The gene calls are TRBV6-1 and TRBJ2-1, with 8 bases identical to TRBD2. Germline V gives CDR1 MNHNS, CDR2 SASEGT. Unmatched junction bases numbered 10, after V lost 7 bases and J lost 8 bases. The CDR3 length is 14 residues. This CDR3 is CASKYRLASDEQFF. CDR3 in DNA: TGTGCCAGCAAGTACCGACTAGCGTCGGATGAGCAGTTCTTC.

The genes are TRBV20-1 and TRBJ2-4; D may be TRBD2 (6 bases). This CDR3 comprises 14 residues. The V gene lost 2 bases and the J gene lost 9 bases, with 17 bases spanning the gap. Germline V gene sequence: CDR1 DFQATT, CDR2 SNEGSKA (reference sequence). The CDR3 DNA follows: TGCAGTGCTAGACAGGGACTCAGTATTGGCATTCAGTACTTC. As protein: CSARQGLSIGIQYF.

This clonotype showed up just a few times. The J gene is TRBJ2-5, the V gene TRBV19, with 9 bases matching TRBD2. The V gene end was trimmed by 4 bases and the J gene end by 6 bases; junction bases not matched to a gene: 9. Germline-derived CDR1 and CDR2 are LNHDA and SQIVND (reference sequence). The CDR3 loop spans 15 amino acids. This CDR3 reads CASSNLGTSQQTQYF. In DNA form, the CDR3 reads TGTGCCAGTAGTAACCTAGGGACTAGCCAGCAGACCCAGTACTTC.

The chain recombines TRBV2 with TRBJ2-2; a weak D match, TRBD1 (6 bases). This CDR3 comprises 12 residues. Germline V gene lookup returns CDR1 SNHLY and CDR2 FYNNEI. The V end lost 6 bases, the J end lost 8 bases, and 10 bases lay between the germline ends. For the CDR3, the DNA is TGTGCCAGCAGGTGGACAGAAGGGGAGCTGTTTTTT. Its translation is CASRWTEGELFF.

This clonotype was counted at least ten times. The chain joins TRBV7-2 to TRBJ1-1; D ambiguous. This CDR3 is built from 14 residues. Between the trimmed V and J ends, which lost 5 bases and 1 base, there was a span of 11 bases. Germline V lookup: CDR1 SGHTA, CDR2 FQGNSA. In nucleotides, the CDR3 is TGTGCCAGCAGCCCCGGCACAGCGAACACTGAAGCTTTCTTT. This codes for CASSPGTANTEAFF.

This clonotype was detected many times. V is TRBV7-2 and J is TRBJ1-6; TRBD1 is a possible D gene (5 bases). There are 16 residues in the CDR3. Trimming took 5 bases from V and 9 from J, leaving 20 bases between them. CDR1 and CDR2 (germline): SGHTA, FQGNSA. The CDR3 region is CASSHGTSGRVSPLHF. The CDR3 nucleotides are TGTGCCAGCAGCCACGGGACCTCCGGACGTGTTTCACCCCTCCACTTT.

J is TRBJ1-5 and V is TRBV2; the D gene is possibly TRBD1 (5 bases). Trimming left V 6 bases short and J 3 bases short, with 12 bases between. Germline V gene sequence: CDR1 SNHLY, CDR2 FYNNEI. The CDR3 has 14 amino acids. For the CDR3, the DNA is TGTGCCAGCAGCCTACAGGCGACCAATCAGCCCCAGCATTTT. Translation: CASSLQATNQPQHF. The complete variable domain, with remaining parts taken from reference TRBV2 and TRBJ1-5, reads EPEVTQTPSHQVTQMGQEVILRCVPISNHLYFYWYRQILGQKVEFLVSFYNNEISEKSEIFDDQFSVERPDGSNFTLKIRSTKLEDSAMYFCASSLQATNQPQHFGDGTRLSIL.

This clonotype was observed a few times. The V and J genes are TRBV7-2 and TRBJ2-5, with D uncertain. Looked up from germline, CDR1 is SGHTA and CDR2 is FQGNSA. V lost 4 bases and J 2 bases, leaving 11 bases between the germline ends. The CDR3 sequence is 14 residues long. As DNA, the CDR3 is TGTGCCAGCAGCTCGAATGGCGGACAAGAGACCCAGTACTTC. Protein product: CASSSNGGQETQYF. Full variable domain (outside the CDR3, taken from reference TRBV7-2 and TRBJ2-5): GAGVSQSPSNKVTEKGKDVELRCDPISGHTALYWYRQSLGQGLEFLIYFQGNSAPDKSGLPSDRFSAERTGGSVSTLTIQRTQQEDSAVYLCASSSNGGQETQYFGPGTRLLVL.

This clonotype occurred a few times. The genes are TRBV6-2 or TRBV6-3 and TRBJ2-3; 8 nucleotides match TRBD2. This CDR3 is 13 amino acids long. With 7 bases clipped from V and 3 bases from J, the junction kept 3 bases outside the gene matches. Looked up from germline, CDR1 is MNHEY and CDR2 is SVGEGT. The CDR3 sequence is CASKVAGTDTQYF. The CDR3 bases are TGTGCCAGCAAGGTAGCGGGAACAGATACGCAGTATTTT.

V and J are TRBV15 and TRBJ1-3; D unclear. This CDR3 is built from 16 residues. Between the trimmed V and J ends, which lost 0 bases and 3 bases, there was a span of 12 bases. Germline V gene data show CDR1 as LNHNV and CDR2 as YYDKDF (reference sequence). CDR3 residues: CATSREHPINGNTIYF. In nucleotides, the CDR3 is TGTGCCACCAGCAGAGAACACCCTATCAATGGAAACACCATATATTTT.

V and J are TRBV28 and TRBJ1-2; perhaps TRBD1 as D (6 bases). This CDR3 spans 12 amino acids. Trimming cost V 3 bases and J 8 bases, with 10 bases left between them. Looked up from germline, CDR1 is MDHEN and CDR2 is SYDVKM. CDR3 protein: CASSFTGKGYTF. The CDR3 DNA reads TGTGCCAGCAGTTTTACAGGGAAGGGCTACACCTTC.

CDR3 bases: TGTGCCAGCAGTGGGAGTGATGAGCAGTTCTTC. It translates to CASSGSDEQFF. The chain has TRBV28 and TRBJ2-1; the D gene is possibly TRBD2 (5 bases). Germline values: CDR1 MDHEN, CDR2 SYDVKM. There are 11 residues in the CDR3. Trimming removed 5 bases from V and 8 bases from J, with 7 bases in between.

This chain connects TRBV2 to TRBJ1-4; D is uncertain. Deletions cut 4 bases from V and 0 bases from J, with 9 bases between. CDR1 SNHLY and CDR2 FYNNEI come from the germline V gene. This CDR3 is built from 15 residues. CDR3 loop: CASSGRTATNEKLFF. Here the CDR3 DNA reads TGTGCCAGCAGTGGGAGGACTGCAACTAATGAAAAACTGTTTTTT.

The rearrangement uses TRBV6-5 and TRBJ2-5, with a tentative D call TRBD2 (6 bases). The CDR3 runs to 14 residues. The germline CDR1 and CDR2 sequences are MNHEY and SVGAGI. V dropped 7 bases and J dropped 7 bases, with 19 bases sitting between them. CDR3: CASIETGAGGTQYF. In DNA form, the CDR3 reads TGTGCCAGCATCGAAACTGGAGCGGGTGGGACCCAGTACTTC.

This clonotype has ten or more counts. The V call is TRBV7-2, the J call TRBJ2-1, with D possibly being TRBD2 (6 bases). The V gene lost 2 bases and the J gene lost 6 bases, with 26 bases spanning the gap. The CDR3 extends over 19 amino acids. Germline-derived CDR1 and CDR2 are SGHTA and FQGNSA. CDR3 in amino acids: CASSLLITSSGSIGNEQFF. DNA for the CDR3: TGTGCCAGCAGCTTACTAATAACTAGCTCGGGGAGTATCGGCAATGAGCAGTTCTTC.